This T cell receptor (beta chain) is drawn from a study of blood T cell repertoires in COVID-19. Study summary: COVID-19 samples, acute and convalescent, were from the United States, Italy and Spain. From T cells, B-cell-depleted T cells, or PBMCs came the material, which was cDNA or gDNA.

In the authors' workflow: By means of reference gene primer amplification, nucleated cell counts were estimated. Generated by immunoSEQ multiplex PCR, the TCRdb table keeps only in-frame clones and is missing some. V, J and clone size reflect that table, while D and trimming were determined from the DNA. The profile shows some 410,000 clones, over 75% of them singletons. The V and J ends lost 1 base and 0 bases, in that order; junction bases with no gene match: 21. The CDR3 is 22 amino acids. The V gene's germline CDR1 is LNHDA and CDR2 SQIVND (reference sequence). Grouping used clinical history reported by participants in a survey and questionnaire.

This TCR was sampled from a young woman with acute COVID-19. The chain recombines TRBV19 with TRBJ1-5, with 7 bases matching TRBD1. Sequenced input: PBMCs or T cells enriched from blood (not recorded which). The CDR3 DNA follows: TGTGCCAGTAGTATAGTCCCCCTGACAGGGACATCCGGCTTTGATAGCAATCAGCCCCAGCATTTT. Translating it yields CASSIVPLTGTSGFDSNQPQHF. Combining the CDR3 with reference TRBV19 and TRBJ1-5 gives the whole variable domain DGGITQSPKYLFRKEGQNVTLSCEQNLNHDAMYWYRQDPGQGLRLIYYSQIVNDFQKGDIAEGYSVSREKKESFPLTVTSAQKNPTAFYLCASSIVPLTGTSGFDSNQPQHFGDGTRLSIL.